This T cell receptor (beta chain) was found in a study of identical twins. TCRdb redid the calling of the 5' RACE reads with MiXCR, one entry per CDR3 protein. The table includes some 590,000 distinct CDR3 sequences, just under 10% detected once. V lost 8 bases to trimming and J lost 1 base; unmatched junction nucleotides: 3. Germline-derived CDR1 and CDR2 are DFQATT and SNEGSKA (reference sequence). CDR3 length equals 12 residues. This clonotype has at least ten counts. The same data also contributed to another study, on yellow fever vaccine responses in identical twins.

The J gene is TRBJ2-5, the V gene TRBV20-1; the match to TRBD2 covers 8 bases. The source material was PBMCs. The sequence was collected from a woman younger than 35 in good health. CDR3 DNA: TGCAGTCAACTAGCGGTCCAAGAGACCCAGTACTTC. It specifies CSQLAVQETQYF.